This TCR beta chain appears in the sequencing data of a study of T cell repertoires in cytomegalovirus infection. Whole-study context: Public TCR beta signature analysis indicated the presence of both CMV infection and matching HLA type.

Germline V CDR1 and CDR2: LGHNA, YSLEER. There are 14 residues in the CDR3. V lost 0 bases and J 6 bases, leaving 9 bases between the germline ends. Overall study findings and caveats: Cumulative frequency (of public TCR beta family members) identified carriers of CMV plus the relevant HLA. What dominated the ex vivo response were HLA-C-restricted CMV-specific TCR beta clonotypes.

MiXCR was run by TCRdb on the reads, yielding one entry per CDR3 protein. The sample gives some 300,000 distinct CDR3 sequences, about 9.1% of which show up once; 2% to 3% is in the top ten. This clonotype was counted a few times. Its antigen is currently unknown. The specimen was PBMCs. The chain has TRBV4-3 and TRBJ1-5; D ambiguous. The origin of this receptor is a human donor in good health (CMV status not recorded). Some clones in this sample may be carry-over from other donors' samples. CDR3 in amino acids: CASSQDRTSQPQHF. CDR3 coding DNA: TGCGCCAGCAGCCAAGATCGCACGAGTCAGCCCCAGCATTTT.